A selection of T cell receptor beta chains follows, all from one sample in a study of blood T cells in healthy people across ages. TCRdb re-analysed the 5' RACE reads in MiXCR, keeping a single row per CDR3 protein. The data contain hundreds of thousands of distinct CDR3 sequences, about 25% of them singletons. These records were also assigned to another study, of T cells of mothers and their children.

Sequenced input: blood. The receptor set was obtained from a boy aged 5-17 years in good health. Each CDR3 is given with its conserved first and last residue.

cdr3_aa j_call v_call
CASSLEVQGYNEQFF NA TRBV7-6
CASSAARGKFF TRBJ2-1 TRBV2
CASSLDPGQGAWEQYF TRBJ2-7 TRBV12-3/TRBV12-4
CSARKLAGLYEQYF TRBJ2-7 TRBV20-1
CASSERTVSMNTEAFF TRBJ1-1 TRBV6-1
CSARDMGDTEAFF TRBJ1-1 TRBV20-1
CSARPSPQVSSYEQYF TRBJ2-7 TRBV20-1
CASSLVGLAGGGYTGELFF TRBJ2-2 TRBV7-8
CSAQGQGKGNTIYF TRBJ1-3 TRBV20-1
CASSQGTQHTGELFF TRBJ2-2 TRBV4-1
CSARSIAGARTDTQYF TRBJ2-3 TRBV20-1
CASSFQSFLRVQSSTYEQYF TRBJ2-7 TRBV28
CASSDRQGARGANVLTF TRBJ2-6 TRBV10-2
CSVELEGAWNEQFF TRBJ2-1 TRBV29-1
CACAAVGEQYF TRBJ2-7 TRBV30
CASSLGGLLGRLGEQYF TRBJ2-7 TRBV7-2
CASSYPRLKGGGTDTQYF TRBJ2-3 TRBV6-2/TRBV6-3
CASSPPGSVTNEKLFF TRBJ1-4 TRBV5-5
CSAPGQGENEQFF TRBJ2-1 TRBV20-1
CASSLGISFSYNEQFF TRBJ2-1 TRBV7-9
CASSVDRDDGYTF TRBJ1-2 TRBV5-1
CASSQDKGTGLGYTF TRBJ1-2 TRBV4-2
CASSEDLARRGGSDTQYF TRBJ2-3 TRBV6-1
CSAKRLASSYEQYF TRBJ2-7 TRBV20-1
CASAAGSYEQYF TRBJ2-7 TRBV2
CATSELAGGPETQYF TRBJ2-5 TRBV24-1
CASSGSYNEQFF TRBJ2-1 TRBV6-1
CASSFHDRGGTEAFF TRBJ1-1 TRBV12-3/TRBV12-4
CASSSRQSYEQYF TRBJ2-7 TRBV27
CASSVATESAFYEQYF NA TRBV9